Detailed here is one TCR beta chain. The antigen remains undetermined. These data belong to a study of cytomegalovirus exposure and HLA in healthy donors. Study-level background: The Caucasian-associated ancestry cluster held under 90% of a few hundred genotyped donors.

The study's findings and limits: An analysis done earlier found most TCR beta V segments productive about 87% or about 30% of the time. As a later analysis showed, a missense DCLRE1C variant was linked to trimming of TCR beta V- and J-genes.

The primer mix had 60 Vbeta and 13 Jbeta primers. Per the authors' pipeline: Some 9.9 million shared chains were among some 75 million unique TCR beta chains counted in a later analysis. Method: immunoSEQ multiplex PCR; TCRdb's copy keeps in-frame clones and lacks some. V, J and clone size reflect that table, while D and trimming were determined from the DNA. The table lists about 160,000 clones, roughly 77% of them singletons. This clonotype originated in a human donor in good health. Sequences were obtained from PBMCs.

The CDR3 sequence: CASSLVEATNEKLFF. Written as DNA, the CDR3 is TGCGCCAGCAGCTTGGTGGAGGCAACTAATGAAAAACTGTTTTTT. The V call is TRBV5-1, the J call TRBJ1-4, with unresolved D. Germline loops: CDR1 SGHRS, CDR2 YFSETQ. Trimming took off 0 bases at V and 0 bases at J, with 6 bases between the two ends. This CDR3 comprises 15 residues.